A selection of T cell receptor beta chains follows, all from one sample in a study of beta chain features in type 1 diabetes. TCRdb keeps only in-frame clones here, not all; method: immunoSEQ multiplex PCR. There are some 400,000 clones in the sample; over 12% occur only once, and roughly 0.017% lies in the top ten. The sample comprised naive CD4+ T cells from blood. The source is a woman younger than 35 in good health. CDR3s include the opening cysteine and the closing phenylalanine or tryptophan. Each record gives: V gene, D gene, J gene, clone size, CDR3 DNA, CDR3 protein. A D gene is named only where the DNA matches it firmly. Clone size appears in some rows only: once, few, many, or a class for an expanded clone.

TRBV15	TRBD2	TRBJ2-7	NA	TGTGCCACCAGCAGAGGTGCGGGACTAGCTACCTACGAGCAGTACTTC	CATSRGAGLATYEQYF
TRBV30	TRBD1	TRBJ1-1	NA	TGTGCCTGGAGTGTACAAGGGACAGGGAGACATGAAGCTTTCTTT	CAWSVQGTGRHEAFF
TRBV5-1	NA	TRBJ2-2	few	TGCGCCAGCAGCGTGACAAGAAACACCGGGGAGCTGTTTTTT	CASSVTRNTGELFF
TRBV5-1	NA	TRBJ2-1	NA	TGCGCCAGCAGCTTGGGGCTAGGGGTGGAGGAGCAGTTCTTC	CASSLGLGVEEQFF
TRBV10-3	NA	TRBJ2-5	NA	TGTGCCATTTCCCGGGACTCGGAGACCCAGTACTTC	CAISRDSETQYF
TRBV18	TRBD1	TRBJ1-5	NA	TGTGCCAGCTCACTTCGGACAGGAGACAATCAGCCCCAGCATTTT	CASSLRTGDNQPQHF
TRBV7-9	TRBD1	TRBJ2-3	NA	TGTGCCAGCAGCCACCCGGACAGGTCAAGGGATACGCAGTATTTT	CASSHPDRSRDTQYF
TRBV7-2	TRBD2	TRBJ2-1	NA	TGTGCCAGCAGCTTGAGTCCTAGCGGGGACAATGAGCAGTTCTTC	CASSLSPSGDNEQFF
TRBV7-3	TRBD2	TRBJ2-7	few	TGTGCCAGCAGCGAACTAGCGGGAGGAAGTTACGAGCAGTACTTC	CASSELAGGSYEQYF
TRBV30	NA	TRBJ2-1	few	TGTGCCTGGAGTAAGGGTAGCGGCAGCTCCTACAATGAGCAGTTCTTC	CAWSKGSGSSYNEQFF
TRBV5-1	NA	TRBJ2-1	NA	TGCGCCAGCAGCGCGGGGAGAGCTGAGCAGTTCTTC	CASSAGRAEQFF
TRBV15	NA	TRBJ2-7	NA	TGTGCCACCAGCAGAGCGGGGACATACATCTACGAGCAGTACTTC	CATSRAGTYIYEQYF
TRBV18	TRBD1	TRBJ1-2	few	TGTGCCAGCTCACTGGACAGGGCGGTTGACTATGGCTACACCTTC	CASSLDRAVDYGYTF
TRBV28	NA	TRBJ2-6	NA	TGTGCCAGCAGGCGCTCTGGGGCCAACGTCCTGACTTTC	CASRRSGANVLTF
TRBV20-1	NA	TRBJ2-7	few	TGCAGTGCGAAGGGAGGCTACGAGCAGTACTTC	CSAKGGYEQYF
TRBV4-1	NA	TRBJ2-4	NA	TGCGCCAGCAGCCAAGGAGCTAGCAATGTAGTTGGCAAAAACATTCAGTACTTC	CASSQGASNVVGKNIQYF
TRBV20-1	NA	TRBJ2-2	few	TGCAGTGCTCCAAAATCCGGGGAGCTGTTTTTT	CSAPKSGELFF
TRBV25-1	NA	TRBJ1-4	NA	TGTGCCAGCACTGCGGTAAACAGGGTGGGGAATGAAAAACTGTTTTTT	CASTAVNRVGNEKLFF